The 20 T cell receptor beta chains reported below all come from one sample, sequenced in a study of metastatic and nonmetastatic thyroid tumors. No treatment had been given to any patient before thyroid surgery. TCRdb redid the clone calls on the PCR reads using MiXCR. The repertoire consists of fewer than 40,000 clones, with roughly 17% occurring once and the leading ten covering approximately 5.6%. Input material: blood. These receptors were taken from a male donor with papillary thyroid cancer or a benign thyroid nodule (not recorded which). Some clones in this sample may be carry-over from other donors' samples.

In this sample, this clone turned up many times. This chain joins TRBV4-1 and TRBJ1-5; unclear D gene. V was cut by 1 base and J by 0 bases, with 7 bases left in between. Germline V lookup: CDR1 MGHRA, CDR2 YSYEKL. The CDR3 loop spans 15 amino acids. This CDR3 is CASSQGRNSNQPQHF. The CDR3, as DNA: TGCGCCAGCAGCCAAGGTCGGAATAGCAATCAGCCCCAGCATTTT.

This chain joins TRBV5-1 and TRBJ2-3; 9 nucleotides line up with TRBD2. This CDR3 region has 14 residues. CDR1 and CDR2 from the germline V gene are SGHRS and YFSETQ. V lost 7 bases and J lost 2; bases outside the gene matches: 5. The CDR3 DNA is TGCGCCAGCGGGGCGGGGGGGCTCACAGATACGCAGTATTTT. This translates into CASGAGGLTDTQYF.

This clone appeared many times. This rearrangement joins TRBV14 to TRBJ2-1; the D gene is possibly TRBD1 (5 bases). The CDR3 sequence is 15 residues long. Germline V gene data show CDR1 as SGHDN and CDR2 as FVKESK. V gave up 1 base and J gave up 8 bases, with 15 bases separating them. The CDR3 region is CASSQVGRALDEQFF. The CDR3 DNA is TGTGCCAGCAGCCAAGTAGGCAGGGCGCTGGATGAGCAGTTCTTC.

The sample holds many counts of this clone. The chain's CDR3 is CASSLVSSSGAYEQYF. In nucleotides, the CDR3 is TGTGCCAGCAGCTTAGTTTCGTCTAGCGGAGCCTACGAGCAGTACTTC. This sequence joins TRBV13 and TRBJ2-7; TRBD2 agrees at 7 bases. The CDR3 covers 16 residues. With 1 base clipped from V and 2 bases from J, the junction kept 8 bases outside the gene matches. Germline values: CDR1 PRHDT, CDR2 FYEKMQ (reference sequence).

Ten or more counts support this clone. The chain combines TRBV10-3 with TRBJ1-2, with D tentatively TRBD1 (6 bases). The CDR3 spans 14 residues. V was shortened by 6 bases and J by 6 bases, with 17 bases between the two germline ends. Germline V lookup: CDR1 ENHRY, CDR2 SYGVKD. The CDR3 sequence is CAIRKGTLGDGYTF. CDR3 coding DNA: TGTGCCATCAGGAAAGGGACACTTGGGGATGGCTACACCTTC.

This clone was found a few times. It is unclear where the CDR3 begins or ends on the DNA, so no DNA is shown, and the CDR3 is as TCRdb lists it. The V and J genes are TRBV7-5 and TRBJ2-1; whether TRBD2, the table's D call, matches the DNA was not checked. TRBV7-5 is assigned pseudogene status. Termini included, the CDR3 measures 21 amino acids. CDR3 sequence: CTSVPAVSPTSVSGRGNEQFF.

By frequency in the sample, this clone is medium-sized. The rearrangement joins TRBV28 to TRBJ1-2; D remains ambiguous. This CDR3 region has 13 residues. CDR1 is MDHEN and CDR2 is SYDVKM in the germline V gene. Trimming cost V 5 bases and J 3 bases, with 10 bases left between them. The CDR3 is CASSRPQYYGYTF. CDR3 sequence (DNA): TGTGCCAGCAGTCGCCCCCAGTACTATGGCTACACCTTC.

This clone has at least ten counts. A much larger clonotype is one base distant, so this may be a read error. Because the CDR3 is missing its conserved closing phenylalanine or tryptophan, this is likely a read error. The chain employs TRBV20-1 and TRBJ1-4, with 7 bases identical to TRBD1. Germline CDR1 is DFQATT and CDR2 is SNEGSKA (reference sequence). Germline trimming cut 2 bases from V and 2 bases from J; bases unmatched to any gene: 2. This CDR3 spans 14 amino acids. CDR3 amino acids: CSARSGGTNEKLFS. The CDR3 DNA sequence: TGCAGTGCTAGATCAGGGGGGACTAATGAAAAACTGTTTTCT.

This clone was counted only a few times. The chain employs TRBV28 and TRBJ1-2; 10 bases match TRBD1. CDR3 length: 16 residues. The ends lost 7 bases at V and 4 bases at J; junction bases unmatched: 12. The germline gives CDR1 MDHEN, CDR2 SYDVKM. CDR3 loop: CASILRWRQGAYGYTF. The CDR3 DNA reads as TGTGCCAGCATTTTGAGGTGGAGACAGGGGGCCTATGGCTACACCTTC.

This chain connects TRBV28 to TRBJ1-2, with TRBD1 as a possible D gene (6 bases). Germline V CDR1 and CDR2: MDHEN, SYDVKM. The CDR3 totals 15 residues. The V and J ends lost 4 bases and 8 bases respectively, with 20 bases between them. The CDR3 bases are TGTGCCAGCAGTTCCGAGCTAGGGGGGGCGACGGGCTACACCTTC. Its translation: CASSSELGGATGYTF.

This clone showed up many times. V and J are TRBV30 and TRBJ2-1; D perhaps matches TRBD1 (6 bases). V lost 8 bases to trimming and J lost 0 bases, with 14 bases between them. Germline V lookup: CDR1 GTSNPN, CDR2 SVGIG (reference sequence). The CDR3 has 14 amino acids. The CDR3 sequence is CAGQRHSSYNEQFF. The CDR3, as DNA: TGTGCCGGACAGCGGCACAGCTCCTACAATGAGCAGTTCTTC.

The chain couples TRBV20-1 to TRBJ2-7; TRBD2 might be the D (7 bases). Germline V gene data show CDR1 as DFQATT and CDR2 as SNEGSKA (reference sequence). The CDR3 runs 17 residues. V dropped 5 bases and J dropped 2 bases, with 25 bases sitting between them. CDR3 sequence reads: CSAPRPSGMGGPYEQYF. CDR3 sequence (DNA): TGCAGTGCTCCCCGACCGAGCGGGATGGGGGGGCCCTACGAGCAGTACTTC.

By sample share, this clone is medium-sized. DNA for the CDR3: TGTGCCAGTAGTCATAGCTTTGGGAACACTGAAGCTTTCTTT. It is translated as CASSHSFGNTEAFF. This chain connects TRBV19 to TRBJ1-1; no firm D call. V was cut by 5 bases and J by 1 base, with 11 bases left in between. CDR1 LNHDA and CDR2 SQIVND come from the germline V gene (reference sequence). The CDR3 sequence is 14 residues long.

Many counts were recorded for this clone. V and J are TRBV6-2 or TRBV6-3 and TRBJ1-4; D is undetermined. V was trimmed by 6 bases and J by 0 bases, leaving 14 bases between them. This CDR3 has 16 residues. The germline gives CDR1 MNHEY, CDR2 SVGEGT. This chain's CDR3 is CASSAVGKATNEKLFF. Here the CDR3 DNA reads TGTGCCAGCAGCGCAGTCGGAAAAGCAACTAATGAAAAACTGTTTTTT.

The CDR3 coding sequence is TGCAGTGCTGGGGACAGGGTCAACACCGGGGAGCTGTTTTTT. Its translation is CSAGDRVNTGELFF. This chain connects TRBV20-1 to TRBJ2-2; 9 nucleotides agree with TRBD1. After removal of 5 bases from V and 2 bases from J, the junction contained 3 bases not matched to a gene. Looked up from germline, CDR1 is DFQATT and CDR2 is SNEGSKA (reference sequence). The CDR3 has 14 residues.

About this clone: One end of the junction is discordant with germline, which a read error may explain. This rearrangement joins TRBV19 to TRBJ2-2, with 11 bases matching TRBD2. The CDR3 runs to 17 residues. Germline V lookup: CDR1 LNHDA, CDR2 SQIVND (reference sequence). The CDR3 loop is CASSMGLAGGFTGGLFF. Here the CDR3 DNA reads TGTGCCAGTAGTATGGGCCTAGCGGGAGGTTTTACCGGGGGGCTGTTTTTT. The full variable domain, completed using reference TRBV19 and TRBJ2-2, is DGGITQSPKYLFRKEGQNVTLSCEQNLNHDAMYWYRQDPGQGLRLIYYSQIVNDFQKGDIAEGYSVSREKKESFPLTVTSAQKNPTAFYLCASSMGLAGGFTGGLFFGEGSRLTVL.

CDR3 loop: CASSRGWYRSEQYF. CDR3 coding DNA: TGTGCCAGCAGCCGAGGTTGGTATCGGAGCGAGCAGTACTTC. J is TRBJ2-7 and V is TRBV7-6; D gene ambiguous. This CDR3 has 14 amino acids. Germline CDR1 SGHVS, CDR2 FNYEAQ. The germline V and J ends were trimmed by 5 bases and 6 bases, with 17 bases remaining between them.

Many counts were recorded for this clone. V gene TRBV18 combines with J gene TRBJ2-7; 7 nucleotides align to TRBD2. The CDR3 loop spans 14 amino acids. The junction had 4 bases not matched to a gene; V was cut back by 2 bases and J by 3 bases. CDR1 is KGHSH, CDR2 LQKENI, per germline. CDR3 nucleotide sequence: TGTGCCAGCTCACCAGGGACTAATAACTACGAGCAGTACTTC. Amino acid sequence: CASSPGTNNYEQYF.

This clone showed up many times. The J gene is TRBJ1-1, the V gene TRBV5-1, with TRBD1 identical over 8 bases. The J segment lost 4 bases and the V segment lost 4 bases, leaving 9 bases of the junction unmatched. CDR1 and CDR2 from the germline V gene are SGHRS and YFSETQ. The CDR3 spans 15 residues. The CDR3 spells CASSHVGQGSTEAFF. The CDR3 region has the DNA TGCGCCAGCAGCCACGTTGGACAGGGAAGCACTGAAGCTTTCTTT.

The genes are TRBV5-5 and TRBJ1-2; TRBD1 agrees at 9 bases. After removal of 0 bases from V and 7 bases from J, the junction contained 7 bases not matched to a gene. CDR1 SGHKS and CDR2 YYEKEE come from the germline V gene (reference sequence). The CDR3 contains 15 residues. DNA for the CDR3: TGTGCCAGCAGCTTGGGGAGGACAGGGGAACGTGGCTACACCTTC. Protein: CASSLGRTGERGYTF.